Listed below are T cell receptor beta chains from one sample, sequenced in a study of a mutant IDH1 vaccine in newly diagnosed glioma. Clones were read by immunoSEQ multiplex PCR, and TCRdb kept only the in-frame ones, dropping some. The table has 50,000 to 60,000 clones, 80% seen once; the top ten hold 5% to 8%. These receptors' targets are unknown. The sequenced sample was PBMCs, obtained from a glioma patient whose treatment included an IDH1 peptide vaccine. The receptors were gathered from a man aged 40-49 years with glioma. Both conserved end residues are part of each CDR3. Each record gives: clone size, D gene, V gene, J gene, CDR3 protein, CDR3 DNA. D genes are given only for firm matches. For some rows the clone size is stated as once, few or many, or as a class when expanded; others skip it.

size: .
D: .
V: TRBV19
J: TRBJ2-7
CDR3: CASSTGRGSYEQYF
DNA: TGTGCCAGTAGTACGGGACGTGGCTCCTACGAGCAGTACTTC

size: .
D: TRBD2
V: TRBV4-1
J: TRBJ2-7
CDR3: CASSQVWTSEGYEQYF
DNA: TGCGCCAGCAGCCAAGTTTGGACTAGCGAGGGCTACGAGCAGTACTTC

size: .
D: .
V: TRBV30
J: TRBJ2-7
CDR3: CACNSYEQYF
DNA: TGTGCCTGCAACAGCTACGAGCAGTACTTC

size: .
D: .
V: TRBV27
J: TRBJ1-3
CDR3: CASRPRGGRGNTIYF
DNA: TGTGCCAGCAGGCCCCGGGGGGGTAGAGGAAACACCATATATTTT

size: .
D: TRBD1
V: TRBV4-2
J: TRBJ1-5
CDR3: CASSQAGQGDNQPQHF
DNA: TGTGCCAGCAGCCAAGCGGGACAGGGGGACAATCAGCCCCAGCATTTT

size: .
D: .
V: TRBV30
J: TRBJ1-5
CDR3: CAWSVGQTNQPQHF
DNA: TGTGCCTGGAGTGTCGGACAGACCAATCAGCCCCAGCATTTT

size: .
D: TRBD1
V: TRBV6-1
J: TRBJ2-7
CDR3: CATNPRRDRAYEQYF
DNA: TGTGCCACCAACCCCCGCCGGGACAGGGCCTACGAGCAGTACTTC

size: .
D: .
V: TRBV9
J: TRBJ2-6
CDR3: CASSVGASSGANVLTF
DNA: TGTGCCAGCAGCGTTGGGGCCAGCTCTGGGGCCAACGTCCTGACTTTC

size: once
D: .
V: TRBV2
J: TRBJ1-1
CDR3: CASSEEGTPNTEAFF
DNA: TGTGCCAGCAGTGAAGAAGGGACACCGAACACTGAAGCTTTCTTT

size: .
D: .
V: TRBV29-1
J: TRBJ2-5
CDR3: CSASQSQETQYF
DNA: TGCAGCGCTAGCCAGTCTCAAGAGACCCAGTACTTC

size: .
D: .
V: TRBV29-1
J: TRBJ2-1
CDR3: CSVSLDEQFF
DNA: TGCAGCGTTTCTCTGGATGAGCAGTTCTTC

size: .
D: TRBD1
V: TRBV29-1
J: TRBJ1-2
CDR3: CSVGSDRSSNYGYTF
DNA: TGCAGCGTTGGCTCGGACAGGAGTTCTAACTATGGCTACACCTTC

size: few
D: .
V: TRBV2
J: TRBJ1-6
CDR3: CASTGVGSYNSPLHF
DNA: TGTGCCAGCACCGGAGTCGGTTCCTATAATTCACCCCTCCACTTT

size: .
D: .
V: TRBV2
J: TRBJ2-7
CDR3: CASSGGAGLSGRGTYEQYF
DNA: TGTGCCAGCAGTGGAGGCGCGGGGCTCTCTGGGCGAGGTACCTACGAGCAGTACTTC

size: .
D: .
V: TRBV30
J: TRBJ1-2
CDR3: CAWTGLDRGYTF
DNA: TGTGCCTGGACCGGCCTCGACAGGGGCTACACCTTC

size: .
D: TRBD2
V: TRBV5-8
J: TRBJ2-3
CDR3: CASSTGLAGGHTQYF
DNA: TGTGCCAGCAGCACGGGACTAGCGGGGGGACATACGCAGTATTTT

size: .
D: .
V: TRBV30
J: TRBJ1-3
CDR3: CAWSGQAGNTIYF
DNA: TGTGCCTGGAGTGGACAAGCTGGAAACACCATATATTTT

size: .
D: .
V: TRBV9
J: TRBJ2-3
CDR3: CASSAGGLDTQYF
DNA: TGTGCCAGCAGCGCCGGGGGGCTAGATACGCAGTATTTT

size: .
D: .
V: TRBV5-1
J: TRBJ1-2
CDR3: CASSFQGSNYGYTF
DNA: TGCGCCAGCAGCTTCCAGGGGTCTAACTATGGCTACACCTTC

size: .
D: .
V: TRBV27
J: TRBJ2-7
CDR3: CASSPQVYGDLGYEQYF
DNA: TGTGCCAGCAGTCCACAGGTCTACGGGGACCTCGGGTACGAGCAGTACTTC

size: .
D: .
V: TRBV5-1
J: TRBJ2-3
CDR3: CASGPGQSTDTQYF
DNA: TGCGCCAGCGGTCCTGGACAGAGCACAGATACGCAGTATTTT

size: .
D: .
V: TRBV27
J: TRBJ1-5
CDR3: CASRQGRNQPQHF
DNA: TGTGCCAGCAGACAGGGACGGAATCAGCCCCAGCATTTT

size: once
D: .
V: TRBV4-1
J: TRBJ1-4
CDR3: CASSQGWGTTNEKLFF
DNA: TGCGCCAGCAGTCAAGGATGGGGTACAACTAATGAAAAACTGTTTTTT

size: .
D: .
V: TRBV14
J: TRBJ2-4
CDR3: CASSQVGYIQYF
DNA: TGTGCCAGCAGCCAAGTAGGATACATTCAGTACTTC

size: .
D: .
V: TRBV18
J: TRBJ1-2
CDR3: CASSPPNLRVGGYTF
DNA: TGTGCCAGCTCACCACCGAATTTAAGGGTTGGCGGCTACACCTTC

size: .
D: .
V: TRBV18
J: TRBJ1-4
CDR3: CASTLTSTNEKLFF
DNA: TGTGCCAGCACACTCACCTCAACTAATGAAAAACTGTTTTTT

size: .
D: .
V: TRBV2
J: TRBJ1-1
CDR3: CASSERPRLNTEAFF
DNA: TGTGCCAGCAGTGAACGGCCGAGGCTGAACACTGAAGCTTTCTTT

size: .
D: .
V: TRBV6-5
J: TRBJ2-1
CDR3: CASSYSRYNEQFF
DNA: TGTGCCAGCAGTTACTCCAGGTACAATGAGCAGTTCTTC

size: .
D: .
V: TRBV19
J: TRBJ1-2
CDR3: CASRQTVFVNYGYTF
DNA: TGTGCCAGTAGGCAAACAGTGTTCGTAAACTATGGCTACACCTTC

size: .
D: TRBD2
V: TRBV7-9
J: TRBJ2-1
CDR3: CASSPSGGQFNEQFF
DNA: TGTGCCAGCAGCCCTAGCGGGGGGCAGTTCAATGAGCAGTTCTTC

size: .
D: .
V: TRBV18
J: TRBJ2-7
CDR3: CASSLMGGADEQYF
DNA: TGTGCCAGCTCACTGATGGGGGGGGCCGACGAGCAGTACTTC

size: .
D: .
V: TRBV7-2
J: TRBJ2-1
CDR3: CASSKDWSSYNEQFF
DNA: TGTGCCAGCTCAAAGGACTGGAGCTCCTACAATGAGCAGTTCTTC

size: .
D: .
V: TRBV27
J: TRBJ1-5
CDR3: CASSPLDYYGNQPQHF
DNA: TGTGCCAGCAGTCCACTAGACTATTACGGCAATCAGCCCCAGCATTTT

size: .
D: .
V: TRBV5-3
J: TRBJ2-7
CDR3: CARSLRTGPASYEQYF
DNA: TGTGCCAGAAGCCTAAGGACGGGCCCAGCCAGCTACGAGCAGTACTTC

size: .
D: .
V: TRBV7-8
J: TRBJ2-7
CDR3: CASSLAEGPISYEQYF
DNA: TGTGCCAGCAGCTTAGCGGAGGGCCCTATCTCCTACGAGCAGTACTTC

size: .
D: .
V: TRBV6-6
J: TRBJ1-4
CDR3: CASSRDRATNEKLFF
DNA: TGTGCCAGCAGCCGCGACAGAGCAACTAATGAAAAACTGTTTTTT

size: .
D: .
V: TRBV29-1
J: TRBJ2-4
CDR3: CSVEALGAVWGKNIQYF
DNA: TGCAGCGTTGAAGCCCTCGGGGCAGTTTGGGGCAAAAACATTCAGTACTTC

size: .
D: TRBD1
V: TRBV4-1
J: TRBJ2-7
CDR3: CASSQGDRGRAYEQYF
DNA: TGCGCCAGCAGCCAAGGGGACAGGGGGCGCGCCTACGAGCAGTACTTC

size: .
D: .
V: TRBV4-2
J: TRBJ1-2
CDR3: CASSQEADSYGYTF
DNA: TGTGCCAGCAGCCAAGAGGCGGACAGCTATGGCTACACCTTC

size: .
D: TRBD2
V: TRBV10-1
J: TRBJ2-1
CDR3: CASSAIAGGPADEQFF
DNA: TGCGCCAGCAGCGCCATAGCGGGGGGCCCTGCGGATGAGCAGTTCTTC

size: .
D: .
V: TRBV6-5
J: TRBJ1-2
CDR3: CASMVLGKGYTF
DNA: TGTGCCAGCATGGTTTTGGGGAAGGGCTACACCTTC

size: .
D: .
V: TRBV9
J: TRBJ1-2
CDR3: CASSVFPKDYGYTF
DNA: TGTGCCAGCAGCGTGTTCCCCAAGGACTATGGCTACACCTTC

size: .
D: .
V: TRBV4-1
J: TRBJ2-1
CDR3: CASSQARRSSYNEQFF
DNA: TGCGCCAGCAGCCAGGCCAGGCGCAGCTCCTACAATGAGCAGTTCTTC

size: .
D: .
V: TRBV30
J: TRBJ2-7
CDR3: CAWSAGYEQYF
DNA: TGTGCCTGGAGTGCGGGGTACGAGCAGTACTTC

size: .
D: TRBD1
V: TRBV25-1
J: TRBJ1-2
CDR3: CASSGWTGGPPNYGYTF
DNA: TGTGCCAGCAGTGGTTGGACAGGGGGCCCTCCTAACTATGGCTACACCTTC

size: .
D: TRBD2
V: TRBV18
J: TRBJ2-2
CDR3: CASSPPVAGENTGELFF
DNA: TGTGCCAGCTCACCACCGGTCGCGGGGGAAAACACCGGGGAGCTGTTTTTT

size: .
D: .
V: TRBV7-9
J: TRBJ1-1
CDR3: CASSSPLNTEAFF
DNA: TGTGCCAGCAGCTCCCCACTGAACACTGAAGCTTTCTTT

size: .
D: TRBD1
V: TRBV5-1
J: TRBJ1-2
CDR3: CASSLGQGMEDGYTF
DNA: TGCGCCAGCAGCTTGGGACAGGGAATGGAGGATGGCTACACCTTC

size: .
D: TRBD1
V: TRBV19
J: TRBJ1-5
CDR3: CASTLRQGGQPQHF
DNA: TGTGCCAGTACCCTACGACAGGGTGGTCAGCCCCAGCATTTT

size: .
D: TRBD2
V: TRBV6-1
J: TRBJ2-5
CDR3: CASYRGGIVPTQYF
DNA: TGTGCCTCCTACCGGGGGGGCATTGTCCCTACCCAGTACTTC

size: .
D: .
V: TRBV6-6
J: TRBJ2-5
CDR3: CASRNGGGQTQYF
DNA: TGTGCCAGCAGAAACGGAGGTGGGCAGACCCAGTACTTC

size: .
D: .
V: TRBV30
J: TRBJ2-1
CDR3: CAWSVQEARPHNEQFF
DNA: TGTGCCTGGAGTGTACAGGAGGCGCGCCCCCACAATGAGCAGTTCTTC

size: .
D: .
V: TRBV27
J: TRBJ2-7
CDR3: CASRTGPYEQYF
DNA: TGTGCCAGCCGGACGGGTCCCTACGAGCAGTACTTC

size: .
D: .
V: TRBV7-2
J: TRBJ2-7
CDR3: CASSLSDRSSYEQYF
DNA: TGTGCCAGCAGCTTATCCGACAGGAGCTCCTACGAGCAGTACTTC